Each of the 4 T cell receptor beta chains below was sequenced from the same sample in a study of post-analysis software for immune sequencing data. General study findings and limits: Patients carried a few TRBV segments more frequently than controls did, and TRBV5-6, TRBV5-1 and TRBV20-1 were among them.

Carried by the TCR beta cDNA libraries were unique molecular identifiers. TCRdb processed the PCR reads anew with MiXCR; each CDR3 protein has one entry. The data hold around 500,000 distinct CDR3 sequences, with around a third observed a single time. No cognate antigen is known for these TCRs. Sequencing input: blood. The receptors come from a girl between 2 and 17 years old with multiple sclerosis.

The V call is TRBV19, the J call TRBJ2-1, with 9 bases fitting TRBD1. V shed 5 bases and J 4 bases; nucleotides not matched to a gene: 6. The CDR3 extends over 15 amino acids. Germline CDR1 is LNHDA and CDR2 is SQIVND (reference sequence). CDR3 sequence (DNA): TGTGCCAGTAGTCCCACAGGGGGCTTGTACAATGAGCAGTTCTTC. It is translated as CASSPTGGLYNEQFF.

This clonotype was seen more than once but under ten times. The DNA for the CDR3 is TGTGCCAGTAGTAGGGATGAGATGACAGGCTCAGATACGCAGTATTTT. Protein sequence: CASSRDEMTGSDTQYF. The J gene is TRBJ2-3, the V gene TRBV19; possible D gene TRBD1, 6 bases. Germline V gene sequence: CDR1 LNHDA, CDR2 SQIVND (reference sequence). Between the trimmed V and J ends, which lost 4 bases and 4 bases, there was a span of 18 bases. The CDR3 length is 16 residues.

In this sample, this clonotype turned up a few times. J is TRBJ1-2 and V is TRBV5-1; tentative D call: TRBD1 (5 bases). The CDR3 is 15 residues long. The ends were cut back, 4 bases at V and 0 bases at J, with 13 bases in the middle. Germline CDR1 is SGHRS and CDR2 is YFSETQ. The CDR3 protein is CASSAGTAANYGYTF. The CDR3 DNA sequence: TGCGCCAGCAGCGCCGGGACCGCCGCTAACTATGGCTACACCTTC.

This clonotype has a handful of counts. The rearrangement links TRBV7-3 to TRBJ1-6, with D maybe TRBD1 (5 bases). The CDR3 has 14 residues. Germline CDR1 SGHTA, CDR2 FQGTGA. V lost 2 bases to trimming and J lost 5 bases, with 7 bases between them. As DNA, the CDR3 is TGTGCCAGCAGCTTAGACAGCCATAATTCACCCCTCCACTTT. Its protein product is CASSLDSHNSPLHF.